This TCR beta chain was obtained from a study of beta chain features in type 1 diabetes. Study-level results: A pattern of fewer insertions and more deletions at VDJ junctions was seen in type 1 diabetes patients.

This clone was counted ten times or more. Antigen specificity is unknown. The isolated RNA, all of it, was reverse transcribed, so expressed TCRB transcripts were what got sequenced. Sequencing was performed with immunoSEQ multiplex PCR; in TCRdb, only in-frame clones are kept and a portion is missing. The sample shows hundreds of thousands of clones, around 12% of them seen only once. V lost 3 bases and J lost 8, with 13 bases in between. The germline gives CDR1 SQVTM, CDR2 ANQGSEA. The CDR3 has 13 amino acids. This chain links TRBV29-1 with TRBJ1-4; D is ambiguous. This TCR was recovered from a young man in good health. The sample taken for sequencing was naive CD4+ T cells from blood. The CDR3 here is CSVDQAGGEKLFF. The CDR3 nucleotides read TGCAGCGTTGATCAGGCAGGTGGAGAAAAACTGTTTTTT.